These 25 T cell receptor beta chains were sequenced from one sample in a study of T cells after yellow fever vaccination. TCRdb fed the 5' RACE reads into MiXCR, producing one record per CDR3 protein. The sample holds approximately 330,000 distinct CDR3 sequences, over 4% seen once. The starting material was PBMCs, obtained 5 days after the yellow fever booster vaccination. Every receptor here comes from a man younger than 30 who received the YFV17D yellow fever vaccine.

This clonotype was picked up a small number of times. This chain uses TRBV12-5 with TRBJ2-1; TRBD1 matches at 7 bases. This CDR3 region has 15 residues. The germline V gene encodes CDR1 LGHNT and CDR2 FRNRAP. V lost 3 bases to trimming and J lost 0 bases; unmatched junction nucleotides: 2. In nucleotides, the CDR3 is TGTGCTAGTGGTTTTAGGGACAGCTCCTACAATGAGCAGTTCTTC. Translation: CASGFRDSSYNEQFF.

This clonotype was observed at least ten times. The V gene is TRBV7-2, the J gene TRBJ2-3; no firm D call. This CDR3 spans 14 amino acids. Germline V gene sequence: CDR1 SGHTA, CDR2 FQGNSA. V dropped 5 bases and J dropped 0 bases, with 9 bases sitting between them. CDR3 sequence: CASSPAVSTDTQYF. As DNA, the CDR3 is TGTGCCAGCAGCCCCGCCGTGAGCACAGATACGCAGTATTTT.

CDR3 sequence (DNA): TGTGCCAGCAGCCGATCGCGAGGAGGTGGCACCGGGGAGCTGTTTTTT. As protein: CASSRSRGGGTGELFF. This sequence joins TRBV3-1 and TRBJ2-2; D is possibly TRBD2 (5 bases). In germline, CDR1 is LGHDT, CDR2 YNNKEL (reference sequence). Trimming took off 4 bases at V and 4 bases at J, with 16 bases between the two ends. CDR3 size: 16 residues.

This clonotype appeared many times. The chain carries TRBV12-3 or TRBV12-4 and TRBJ1-4; 8 positions match TRBD1. The CDR3 extends over 14 amino acids. V lost 6 bases, J lost 9 bases, and 9 bases stayed unmatched. The CDR3 DNA follows: TGTGCCAGCAGCCGGACAGGGTTTAGTAAAAAACTGTTTTTT. As protein: CASSRTGFSKKLFF.

This clonotype was seen a handful of times. This chain links TRBV7-2 with TRBJ1-2, with unresolved D. The CDR3 loop spans 14 amino acids. The ends were cut back, 4 bases at V and 3 bases at J, with 12 bases in the middle. CDR1 is SGHTA and CDR2 is FQGNSA in the germline V gene. DNA of the CDR3: TGTGCCAGCAGCTATCTGGGGAAGGACTATGGCTACACCTTC. This codes for CASSYLGKDYGYTF.

The table lists this clonotype with many counts. The chain has TRBV12-3 or TRBV12-4 and TRBJ2-5; TRBD1 might be the D (6 bases). The CDR3 consists of 13 residues. V shed 8 bases and J shed 4 bases, with 14 bases lying between them. The CDR3 protein is CASGPTGTETQYF. The DNA of the CDR3 is TGTGCCAGCGGACCCACAGGGACAGAGACCCAGTACTTC.

The sample holds many counts of this clonotype. The J gene is TRBJ2-1, the V gene TRBV20-1; D remains unclear. CDR1 and CDR2 from the germline V gene are DFQATT and SNEGSKA (reference sequence). Trimming pared 5 bases from V and 3 bases from J, leaving 17 bases between. This CDR3 is built from 15 residues. CDR3 nucleotide sequence: TGCAGTGCTTCGACTGGCCGTACATTCTACAATGAGCAGTTCTTC. It yields the protein CSASTGRTFYNEQFF.

The chain carries TRBV2 and TRBJ1-2, with 8 bases that match TRBD1. Germline trimming cut 7 bases from V and 7 bases from J; bases unmatched to any gene: 8. The CDR3 totals 13 residues. Looked up from germline, CDR1 is SNHLY and CDR2 is FYNNEI. The DNA for the CDR3 is TGTGCCAGCATTCCGGGACAGGCCCTTGGCTACACCTTC. Its translation is CASIPGQALGYTF. Variable domain in full (rest from reference TRBV2 and TRBJ1-2): EPEVTQTPSHQVTQMGQEVILRCVPISNHLYFYWYRQILGQKVEFLVSFYNNEISEKSEIFDDQFSVERPDGSNFTLKIRSTKLEDSAMYFCASIPGQALGYTFGSGTRLTVV.

This clonotype was seen at least ten times. This chain links TRBV20-1 with TRBJ1-1; the D gene is possibly TRBD1 (6 bases). The V and J ends lost 6 bases and 3 bases respectively, with 23 bases between them. This CDR3 comprises 16 residues. From germline, CDR1 is DFQATT and CDR2 SNEGSKA (reference sequence). The CDR3 nucleotides read TGCAGTGCCACGGACATAAACAGGGATTTGGACACTGAAGCTTTCTTT. Translating it yields CSATDINRDLDTEAFF.

A few counts support this clonotype. The chain carries TRBV6-1 and TRBJ2-3; 9 nucleotides line up with TRBD1. Germline lookup yields CDR1 MNHNS and CDR2 SASEGT. The trim removed 6 bases at V and 3 bases at J, leaving 7 bases unmatched. This CDR3 contains 15 residues. CDR3: CASRSQGARTDTQYF. The CDR3, as DNA: TGTGCCAGCAGATCACAGGGGGCGCGGACAGATACGCAGTATTTT.

In this sample, this clonotype turned up a few times. The J gene is TRBJ2-7, the V gene TRBV5-6; weak D call: TRBD1 (5 bases). The CDR3 sequence is 15 residues long. Germline V CDR1 and CDR2: SGHDT, YYEEEE. V lost 2 bases and J 3 bases, leaving 15 bases between the germline ends. CDR3 sequence reads: CASSLPSSGYYEQYF. CDR3 sequence (DNA): TGTGCCAGCAGCTTACCCTCGTCAGGGTACTACGAGCAGTACTTC.

This clonotype was seen more than once but under ten times. This chain connects TRBV18 to TRBJ2-5; no definite D call. The CDR3 contains 15 residues. The germline V and J ends were trimmed by 2 bases and 1 base, with 11 bases remaining between them. CDR1 is KGHSH and CDR2 is LQKENI in the germline V gene. CDR3 in amino acids: CASSPNSGSQETQYF. The CDR3, as DNA: TGTGCCAGCTCACCAAATTCTGGGTCCCAAGAGACCCAGTACTTC.

This clonotype was observed many times. The chain uses TRBV20-1 and TRBJ2-1; D is ambiguous. The CDR3 loop spans 17 amino acids. The germline V gene encodes CDR1 DFQATT and CDR2 SNEGSKA (reference sequence). V was clipped by 1 base and J by 0 bases, with 16 bases between them. The CDR3 nucleotides read TGCAGTGCTAGAGGTTCGGTAGGGTTTAGCTCCTACAATGAGCAGTTCTTC. Encoded protein: CSARGSVGFSSYNEQFF.

This chain links TRBV20-1 with TRBJ1-5, with 9 nucleotides matching TRBD1. Germline CDR1 DFQATT, CDR2 SNEGSKA (reference sequence). Losses at the gene ends were 1 base for V and 11 bases for J; bases not matched to a gene: 12. The CDR3 has 15 residues. CDR3 DNA: TGCAGTGCTAGAGTTGTGACAGGGGGAATTTTCACCCAGCATTTT. Its protein is CSARVVTGGIFTQHF.

This clonotype was detected many times. V and J are TRBV5-1 and TRBJ2-5, with D possibly matching TRBD2 (6 bases). Trimming took 3 bases from V and 1 from J, leaving 16 bases between them. Germline V lookup: CDR1 SGHRS, CDR2 YFSETQ. CDR3 length equals 16 residues. The DNA for the CDR3 is TGCGCCAGCAGCTCCGGCGGGCGGGGTTCCCAAGAGACCCAGTACTTC. Protein sequence: CASSSGGRGSQETQYF.

The rearrangement links TRBV12-3 or TRBV12-4 to TRBJ2-1, with D possibly TRBD1 on 5 matching bases. The CDR3 is 11 residues long. V gave up 3 bases and J gave up 15 bases, with 12 bases separating them. DNA for the CDR3: TGTGCCAGCAGTTTGGGGCAGATGGGGTTCTTC. This gives the protein CASSLGQMGFF.

This clonotype was seen ten or more times. This chain uses TRBV7-6 with TRBJ1-3, with D uncertain. CDR3 size: 13 residues. Trimming removed 6 bases at V and 4 bases at J, with 10 bases between. Germline CDR1 is SGHVS and CDR2 is FNYEAQ. The CDR3 nucleotides read TGTGCCAGCAGTCCAGACATAGGAAACACCATATATTTT. This sequence encodes CASSPDIGNTIYF. Using reference TRBV7-6 and TRBJ1-3 for the parts outside the CDR3, the full variable domain is GAGVSQSPRYKVTKRGQDVALRCDPISGHVSLYWYRQALGQGPEFLTYFNYEAQQDKSGLPNDRFSAERPEGSISTLTIQRTEQRDSAMYRCASSPDIGNTIYFGEGSWLTVV.

This clonotype was found a few times. This rearrangement joins TRBV10-3 to TRBJ2-6; no firm D call. This CDR3 is 16 amino acids long. Germline CDR1 and CDR2: ENHRY and SYGVKD. V was pared by 2 bases and J by 4 bases, with 12 bases between. CDR3 nucleotide sequence: TGTGCCATCAGTGAGGTCAAGCACCCCGGGGCCAACGTCCTGACTTTC. It is translated as CAISEVKHPGANVLTF.

This clonotype was counted many times. V usage is TRBV6-1 and J usage is TRBJ1-1, with TRBD1 identical over 7 bases. This CDR3 contains 14 residues. With 1 base clipped from V and 3 bases from J, the junction kept 2 bases outside the gene matches. Germline V lookup: CDR1 MNHNS, CDR2 SASEGT. CDR3 DNA sequence: TGTGCCAGCAGTGAAGACAGGGGCGACACTGAAGCTTTCTTT. Residues: CASSEDRGDTEAFF.

This clonotype appeared many times. The chain has TRBV4-1 and TRBJ2-1; possibly TRBD1 for D (6 bases). V was pared by 0 bases and J by 4 bases, with 7 bases between. CDR1 and CDR2 (germline): MGHRA, YSYEKL. CDR3 length: 14 residues. Here the CDR3 reads CASSQETGYNEQFF. The CDR3 DNA sequence: TGCGCCAGCAGCCAAGAGACAGGATACAATGAGCAGTTCTTC.

This clonotype appeared a few times. The V gene is TRBV4-3, the J gene TRBJ2-2; 8 nucleotides agree with TRBD1. This CDR3 region has 17 residues. CDR1 and CDR2 from the germline V gene are LGHNA and YSLEER. The trim removed 1 base at V and 3 bases at J, leaving 7 bases unmatched. In DNA form, the CDR3 reads TGCGCCAGCAGCCAAGGGTTCAGGGGGCTCGACACCGGGGAGCTGTTTTTT. Translated, it gives CASSQGFRGLDTGELFF.

This chain joins TRBV20-1 and TRBJ2-7; possible D gene TRBD2, 7 bases. The CDR3 is 15 amino acids. V lost 0 bases to trimming and J lost 6 bases, with 18 bases between them. The germline gives CDR1 DFQATT, CDR2 SNEGSKA (reference sequence). The CDR3 coding sequence is TGCAGTGCTAGAGATCGAACACGGGGGGCCTCCGAGCAGTACGTC. Translated, it gives CSARDRTRGASEQYV.

The chain has TRBV11-2 and TRBJ1-4; D is perhaps TRBD1 (6 bases). There are 14 residues in the CDR3. Looked up from germline, CDR1 is SGHAT and CDR2 is FQNNGV. V was trimmed by 8 bases and J by 8 bases, leaving 18 bases between them. CDR3 sequence: CASRSGGAKEKLFF. In DNA form, the CDR3 reads TGTGCCAGCCGAAGCGGGGGGGCGAAGGAAAAACTGTTTTTT.

In this sample, this clonotype turned up a few times. The chain combines TRBV19 with TRBJ2-3, with 10 positions matching TRBD2. J gave up 3 bases and V 7 bases, and 10 bases lay outside the gene matches. The germline CDR1 and CDR2 sequences are LNHDA and SQIVND (reference sequence). The CDR3 spans 16 residues. The CDR3 coding sequence is TGTGCCAGTACCCCGAGCGGGGGGGCAGAAACAGATACGCAGTATTTT. Its protein is CASTPSGGAETDTQYF.

The chain carries TRBV25-1 and TRBJ1-6; no reliable D call. With 4 bases removed from V and 7 bases from J, the gap between germline ends came to 8 bases. This CDR3 has 13 residues. The germline V gene has CDR1 MGHDK and CDR2 SYGVNS. CDR3: CASSGSWNSPLHF. The CDR3 nucleotides are TGTGCCAGCAGTGGGTCATGGAATTCACCCCTCCACTTT. Supplemented by reference TRBV25-1 and TRBJ1-6, the full variable domain reads EADIYQTPRYLVIGTGKKITLECSQTMGHDKMYWYQQDPGMELHLIHYSYGVNSTEKGDLSSESTVSRIRTEHFPLTLESARPSHTSQYLCASSGSWNSPLHFGNGTRLTVT.